The clone carrying this T cell receptor (beta chain) has a single count. Its target is unknown. This sample stems from a study of cytomegalovirus exposure and HLA in healthy donors. Study-wide context: Some 200 million T cells yielded approximately 100 million unique TCR beta sequences, as an earlier analysis found. Study-level results: Later genetic work tied a missense DCLRE1C variant to beta-chain V and J trimming. For most TCR beta V segments, an earlier analysis put the productive rate at about 87% or about 30% of the time.

With 60 Vbeta and 13 Jbeta primers, the PCR was carried out. Authors' data handling: Unique TCR beta chains numbered around 75 million in a later analysis, with around 10 million shared. TCRdb's copy holds only in-frame clones and misses some; the assay was immunoSEQ multiplex PCR. The DNA was the basis for D and trimming; V, J and clone size are from that table. The data contain 200,000 to 250,000 clones, 77% of them singletons. The trim removed 8 bases at V and 7 bases at J, leaving 11 bases unmatched. This CDR3 contains 15 residues. From germline, CDR1 is SGHTA and CDR2 FQGNSA. The receptor was isolated from an older woman in good health and CMV-seropositive. This chain uses TRBV7-2 with TRBJ2-1, with TRBD2 matching 10 bases. The specimen was PBMCs. This CDR3 is CASGQLAGGRNEQFF. The CDR3 DNA reads as TGTGCCAGCGGACAGTTAGCGGGAGGAAGGAATGAGCAGTTCTTC. The variable domain in full, completed from reference TRBV7-2 and TRBJ2-1, reads GAGVSQSPSNKVTEKGKDVELRCDPISGHTALYWYRQSLGQGLEFLIYFQGNSAPDKSGLPSDRFSAERTGGSVSTLTIQRTQQEDSAVYLCASGQLAGGRNEQFFGPGTRLTVL.